This T cell receptor (beta chain) derives from a study of beta chain features in type 1 diabetes. By way of CD45RO/CCR7/CD25/CD127/CD95/CD27, the CD4+ regulatory, stem cell-like memory, central memory and naive cells were sorted. Purity (above 98%) was reached by all sorted populations. Expressed TCRB transcripts were sequenced because the entire RNA isolate underwent reverse transcription. Sequencing was performed with immunoSEQ multiplex PCR; in TCRdb, only in-frame clones are kept and a portion is missing. The sample lists 250,000 or so clones, more than 65% occurring once. Note on this clone: The target antigen is unknown.

Study-wide points: TCRB CDR3 length was moderately but significantly reduced in all four CD4+ subsets of Type 1 diabetes patients. Within the patient group, naive, central memory and Treg TCRB repertoires appeared more similar to each other than within healthy donors.

What was sequenced was naive CD4+ T cells from blood. This TCR was sampled from a man aged 25-45 years in good health.

This chain's CDR3 is CSVVWDNSYEQYF. Written as DNA, the CDR3 is TGCAGCGTTGTATGGGACAACTCCTACGAGCAGTACTTC. The chain employs TRBV29-1 and TRBJ2-7; a weak D match, TRBD1 (6 bases). Trimming cost V 4 bases and J 0 bases, with 10 bases left between them. From germline, CDR1 is SQVTM and CDR2 ANQGSEA. The CDR3 is 13 amino acids.